The 7 T cell receptor beta chains given below trace back to one sample, sequenced in a study of blood T cell repertoires in COVID-19. Assay used: immunoSEQ multiplex PCR; TCRdb lists only in-frame clones, some missing. The table lists over 150,000 clones, about four fifths of them singletons. Material for sequencing was peripheral blood. Source of these receptors: a man between 18 and 29 years old with active or convalescent COVID-19.

This clone was counted only a few times. The chain is built from TRBV11-2 and TRBJ2-7, with D perhaps TRBD2 (5 bases). The CDR3 has 14 amino acids. Trimming took 1 base from V and 3 from J, leaving 10 bases between them. CDR1 and CDR2 from the germline V gene are SGHAT and FQNNGV. The CDR3, as DNA: TGTGCCAGCAGCTTAGGACTAAGCGACTACGAGCAGTACTTC. This codes for CASSLGLSDYEQYF. Full variable domain (remainder filled in from reference TRBV11-2 and TRBJ2-7): EAGVAQSPRYKIIEKRQSVAFWCNPISGHATLYWYQQILGQGPKLLIQFQNNGVVDDSQLPKDRFSAERLKGVDSTLKIQPAKLEDSAVYLCASSLGLSDYEQYFGPGTRLTVT.

This clone was recorded once. J is TRBJ2-7 and V is TRBV28; 9 positions match TRBD2. This CDR3 has 18 amino acids. Per germline, CDR1 MDHEN and CDR2 SYDVKM. Trimming removed 7 bases from V and 3 bases from J; junction bases left unmatched: 19. CDR3 nucleotide sequence: TGTGCCAGCACCTCAGCTTATGGCAGCGGGAGGCACTACTACGAGCAGTACTTC. It is translated as CASTSAYGSGRHYYEQYF.

This chain connects TRBV7-2 to TRBJ1-5, with 7 bases fitting TRBD1. The CDR3 sequence is 13 residues long. V shed 3 bases, J shed 4 bases, and the junction held 0 bases outside the gene matches. The V gene's germline CDR1 is SGHTA and CDR2 FQGNSA. The CDR3, as DNA: TGTGCCAGCAGCTTGACAGGGAATCAGCCCCAGCATTTT. Residues: CASSLTGNQPQHF.

The chain uses TRBV10-3 and TRBJ1-3; 9 nucleotides match TRBD1. CDR1 is ENHRY and CDR2 is SYGVKD in the germline V gene. With 7 bases clipped from V and 3 bases from J, the junction kept 7 bases outside the gene matches. This CDR3 contains 15 residues. CDR3 loop: CAINSQGAGGNTIYF. For the CDR3, the DNA is TGTGCCATCAATTCACAGGGGGCTGGTGGAAACACCATATATTTT.

V usage is TRBV19 and J usage is TRBJ2-7; 9 bases are a match to TRBD2. The CDR3 is 16 residues long. With V trimmed by 5 bases and J by 0 bases, 8 bases remained unmatched. The germline gives CDR1 LNHDA, CDR2 SQIVND (reference sequence). This CDR3 is CASSVLAGGSSYEQYF. The DNA of the CDR3 is TGTGCCAGTAGTGTTCTCGCGGGGGGGAGCTCCTACGAGCAGTACTTC.

The CDR3 loop reads CASSYLPRGRAGADTQYF. The CDR3 nucleotides read TGTGCCAGCAGCTACTTACCTCGCGGGAGGGCTGGGGCAGATACGCAGTATTTT. The rearrangement links TRBV7-3 to TRBJ2-3, with TRBD2 identical over 9 bases. The germline CDR1 and CDR2 sequences are SGHTA and FQGTGA. The CDR3 loop spans 18 amino acids. V dropped 4 bases and J dropped 4; count of bases not matched to a gene: 15.

The chain links TRBV4-2 to TRBJ2-1, with D tentatively TRBD1 (6 bases). The CDR3 is 15 amino acids. Trimming left V 0 bases short and J 9 bases short, with 15 bases between. Germline V gene lookup returns CDR1 LGHNA and CDR2 YNFKEQ. The CDR3: CASSQDGVRGGEQFF. CDR3 in DNA: TGTGCCAGCAGCCAAGACGGGGTGCGAGGGGGTGAGCAGTTCTTC.